Listed below are T cell receptor beta chains from one sample, sequenced in a study of blood T cell repertoires in COVID-19. Method: immunoSEQ multiplex PCR; TCRdb's copy keeps in-frame clones and lacks some. Of tens of thousands of clones listed, 77% were seen once; the top ten hold around 43%. Sample: peripheral blood. The receptor set was obtained from a man aged 70 or older with active or convalescent COVID-19. Each CDR3 is given with its conserved first and last residue. A D gene is named only where the DNA matches it firmly. Clone size, where shown, is once, few, many, or a class for clones that have expanded.

d_gene: TRBD1; v_gene: TRBV19; abundance: few; j_gene: TRBJ1-5; CDR3aa: CASSGTGGNQPQHF; CDR3nt: TGTGCCAGTAGCGGGACAGGGGGCAATCAGCCCCAGCATTTT
d_gene: .; v_gene: TRBV3-1/TRBV3-2; abundance: .; j_gene: TRBJ2-5; CDR3aa: CASSQARTGSQYF; CDR3nt: TGTGCCAGCAGCCAAGCCAGGACTGGATCCCAGTACTTC
d_gene: .; v_gene: TRBV6-2/TRBV6-3; abundance: .; j_gene: TRBJ2-7; CDR3aa: CASSYSPLDGPGGEQYF; CDR3nt: TGTGCCAGCAGTTACTCGCCTCTGGACGGTCCCGGGGGTGAGCAGTACTTC
d_gene: TRBD2; v_gene: TRBV6-6; abundance: .; j_gene: TRBJ2-7; CDR3aa: CASSYAGTSSEQYF; CDR3nt: TGTGCCAGCAGTTACGCCGGGACTAGCTCCGAGCAGTACTTC
d_gene: .; v_gene: TRBV5-5; abundance: .; j_gene: TRBJ1-2; CDR3aa: CASSLGDKSYGYTF; CDR3nt: TGTGCCAGCAGCTTGGGTGACAAATCATATGGCTACACCTTC
d_gene: TRBD2; v_gene: TRBV7-6; abundance: .; j_gene: TRBJ2-2; CDR3aa: CASSLSSGSNTGELFF; CDR3nt: TGTGCCAGCAGCTTATCTAGCGGGTCAAACACCGGGGAGCTGTTTTTT
d_gene: .; v_gene: TRBV5-1; abundance: .; j_gene: TRBJ1-1; CDR3aa: CASSLVRGADTEAFF; CDR3nt: TGCGCCAGCAGCTTGGTGCGGGGGGCGGACACTGAAGCTTTCTTT
d_gene: .; v_gene: TRBV6-1; abundance: .; j_gene: TRBJ1-5; CDR3aa: CASSEGGLRVQPQHF; CDR3nt: TGTGCCAGCAGTGAAGGGGGGCTGAGGGTTCAGCCCCAGCATTTT
d_gene: TRBD1; v_gene: TRBV6-6; abundance: .; j_gene: TRBJ1-2; CDR3aa: CASSYTRTGSNYGYTF; CDR3nt: TGTGCCAGCAGTTACACCCGGACAGGTTCGAACTATGGCTACACCTTC
d_gene: .; v_gene: TRBV28; abundance: .; j_gene: TRBJ2-7; CDR3aa: CASTQMGQSYEQYF; CDR3nt: TGTGCCAGCACCCAGATGGGCCAGTCCTACGAGCAGTACTTC
d_gene: .; v_gene: TRBV7-6; abundance: few; j_gene: TRBJ1-3; CDR3aa: CASSLSSQGGGNTIYF; CDR3nt: TGTGCCAGCAGCCTTAGTAGTCAGGGAGGCGGAAACACCATATATTTT
d_gene: .; v_gene: TRBV2; abundance: .; j_gene: TRBJ2-7; CDR3aa: CASTGQRHSYEQYF; CDR3nt: TGTGCCAGCACTGGACAGCGCCACTCCTACGAGCAGTACTTC
d_gene: .; v_gene: TRBV5-5; abundance: .; j_gene: TRBJ1-5; CDR3aa: CASSGAGQPQHF; CDR3nt: TGTGCCAGCAGCGGCGCCGGGCAGCCCCAGCATTTT
d_gene: TRBD1; v_gene: TRBV18; abundance: .; j_gene: TRBJ2-7; CDR3aa: CASSRDRGSSYEQYF; CDR3nt: TGTGCCAGCTCACGCGACAGGGGGAGTTCCTACGAGCAGTACTTC
d_gene: TRBD1; v_gene: TRBV11-1; abundance: .; j_gene: TRBJ1-2; CDR3aa: CASSSGDSYGYTF; CDR3nt: TGTGCCAGCAGCTCCGGGGACAGTTATGGCTACACCTTC
d_gene: .; v_gene: TRBV29-1; abundance: .; j_gene: TRBJ1-2; CDR3aa: CSVEGGGNYGYTF; CDR3nt: TGCAGCGTTGAAGGGGGGGGAAACTATGGCTACACCTTC
d_gene: .; v_gene: TRBV30; abundance: many; j_gene: TRBJ1-6; CDR3aa: CAWNSRYNSPLHF; CDR3nt: TGTGCCTGGAACTCTCGCTATAATTCACCCCTCCACTTT
d_gene: .; v_gene: TRBV5-1; abundance: .; j_gene: TRBJ1-5; CDR3aa: CASSPGGYSNQPQHF; CDR3nt: TGCGCCAGCAGCCCCGGGGGTTATAGCAATCAGCCCCAGCATTTT
d_gene: TRBD1; v_gene: TRBV6-2/TRBV6-3; abundance: .; j_gene: TRBJ1-5; CDR3aa: CASSYRQGNSQPQHF; CDR3nt: TGTGCCAGCAGTTACAGACAGGGAAATAGTCAGCCCCAGCATTTT
d_gene: .; v_gene: TRBV6-2/TRBV6-3; abundance: few; j_gene: TRBJ1-1; CDR3aa: CASSQGAEAFF; CDR3nt: TGTGCCAGCAGTCAGGGTGCTGAAGCTTTCTTT
d_gene: TRBD1; v_gene: TRBV7-2; abundance: .; j_gene: TRBJ1-4; CDR3aa: CASSETPGQANEKLFF; CDR3nt: TGTGCCAGCAGCGAAACCCCGGGACAGGCTAATGAAAAACTGTTTTTT
d_gene: .; v_gene: TRBV6-2/TRBV6-3; abundance: .; j_gene: TRBJ2-1; CDR3aa: CASSPADPYTGEQFF; CDR3nt: TGTGCCAGCAGCCCCGCCGACCCCTATACGGGTGAGCAGTTCTTC
d_gene: TRBD1; v_gene: TRBV29-1; abundance: .; j_gene: TRBJ2-6; CDR3aa: CSVDRGQGISGANVLTF; CDR3nt: TGCAGCGTTGATAGGGGACAGGGCATCTCTGGGGCCAACGTCCTGACTTTC
d_gene: TRBD1; v_gene: TRBV7-6; abundance: .; j_gene: TRBJ1-3; CDR3aa: CASSDQGARVGNTIYF; CDR3nt: TGTGCCAGCAGTGACCAGGGGGCGCGGGTTGGAAACACCATATATTTT
d_gene: .; v_gene: TRBV29-1; abundance: .; j_gene: TRBJ1-5; CDR3aa: CSVAEGRAQPQHF; CDR3nt: TGCAGCGTTGCTGAAGGCAGGGCTCAGCCCCAGCATTTT
d_gene: .; v_gene: TRBV2; abundance: .; j_gene: TRBJ1-5; CDR3aa: CASAWQGSQPQHF; CDR3nt: TGTGCCAGCGCGTGGCAGGGTAGTCAGCCCCAGCATTTT
d_gene: TRBD2; v_gene: TRBV30; abundance: .; j_gene: TRBJ2-7; CDR3aa: CAWSVRREAYEQYF; CDR3nt: TGTGCCTGGAGTGTGCGGCGGGAGGCCTACGAGCAGTACTTC
d_gene: .; v_gene: TRBV18; abundance: .; j_gene: TRBJ2-1; CDR3aa: CASSPSLGGLGNEQFF; CDR3nt: TGTGCCAGCTCCCCGTCTTTGGGGGGGCTAGGGAATGAGCAGTTCTTC
d_gene: .; v_gene: TRBV6-5; abundance: few; j_gene: TRBJ2-6; CDR3aa: CASSYPGPSGANVLTF; CDR3nt: TGTGCCAGCAGTTACCCAGGGCCCTCTGGGGCCAACGTCCTGACTTTC
d_gene: .; v_gene: TRBV4-3; abundance: .; j_gene: TRBJ1-5; CDR3aa: CASSQNPVGSNQPQHF; CDR3nt: TGCGCCAGCAGCCAAAACCCCGTCGGGAGCAATCAGCCCCAGCATTTT
d_gene: TRBD1; v_gene: TRBV9; abundance: .; j_gene: TRBJ2-7; CDR3aa: CASSGGTGTREQYF; CDR3nt: TGTGCCAGCAGCGGTGGGACAGGGACTCGGGAGCAGTACTTC
d_gene: .; v_gene: TRBV6-5; abundance: .; j_gene: TRBJ1-2; CDR3aa: CASSYDSYYGYTF; CDR3nt: TGTGCCAGCAGTTACGACAGTTACTATGGCTACACCTTC
d_gene: .; v_gene: TRBV23-1; abundance: .; j_gene: TRBJ1-5; CDR3aa: CASSGSPNQPQHF; CDR3nt: TGCGCCAGTTCGGGTTCCCCAAATCAGCCCCAGCATTTT
d_gene: .; v_gene: TRBV21-1; abundance: few; j_gene: TRBJ1-5; CDR3aa: CASSKGGTGRNQPQHF; CDR3nt: TGTGCCAGCAGCAAAGGGGGAACAGGGCGCAATCAGCCCCAGCATTTT
d_gene: .; v_gene: TRBV19; abundance: .; j_gene: TRBJ1-2; CDR3aa: CASSVDSSNYGYTF; CDR3nt: TGTGCCAGTAGTGTGGACAGCTCTAACTATGGCTACACCTTC
d_gene: .; v_gene: TRBV19; abundance: .; j_gene: TRBJ1-5; CDR3aa: CASSFGSNQPQHF; CDR3nt: TGTGCCAGTAGTTTCGGTTCAAATCAGCCCCAGCATTTT
d_gene: .; v_gene: TRBV7-2; abundance: once; j_gene: TRBJ2-1; CDR3aa: CASHRGGLAGVVDNEQFF; CDR3nt: TGTGCCTCCCACAGGGGGGGTCTGGCGGGAGTTGTCGACAATGAGCAGTTCTTC
d_gene: .; v_gene: TRBV7-3; abundance: .; j_gene: TRBJ1-6; CDR3aa: CASSLTGGMGSPLHF; CDR3nt: TGTGCCAGCAGCTTAACGGGGGGTATGGGTTCACCCCTCCACTTT
d_gene: TRBD1; v_gene: TRBV7-2; abundance: .; j_gene: TRBJ2-5; CDR3aa: CASSLTGSRETQYF; CDR3nt: TGTGCCAGCAGCTTGACAGGGAGCCGAGAGACCCAGTACTTC
d_gene: .; v_gene: TRBV30; abundance: once; j_gene: TRBJ1-2; CDR3aa: CAWSEQVYGYTF; CDR3nt: TGTGCCTGGAGTGAACAGGTCTATGGCTACACCTTC
d_gene: .; v_gene: TRBV3-1/TRBV3-2; abundance: .; j_gene: TRBJ1-2; CDR3aa: CASSQGQGATF; CDR3nt: TGTGCCAGCAGCCAGGGTCAGGGCGCCACCTTC
d_gene: TRBD2; v_gene: TRBV3-1/TRBV3-2; abundance: .; j_gene: TRBJ2-7; CDR3aa: CASSLAGLAAYEQYF; CDR3nt: TGTGCCAGCAGCCTCGCGGGACTAGCGGCCTACGAGCAGTACTTC
d_gene: TRBD1; v_gene: TRBV27; abundance: .; j_gene: TRBJ1-4; CDR3aa: CASRRDRVNEKLFF; CDR3nt: TGTGCCAGCAGGCGGGACAGGGTTAATGAAAAACTGTTTTTT
d_gene: .; v_gene: TRBV19; abundance: few; j_gene: TRBJ1-5; CDR3aa: CATERGGLSNQPQHF; CDR3nt: TGTGCCACCGAAAGGGGAGGGCTTAGCAATCAGCCCCAGCATTTT
d_gene: .; v_gene: TRBV19; abundance: .; j_gene: TRBJ1-2; CDR3aa: CASSTGQKEVYGYTF; CDR3nt: TGTGCCAGTAGTACCGGACAAAAAGAGGTCTATGGCTACACCTTC
d_gene: .; v_gene: TRBV11-2; abundance: .; j_gene: TRBJ2-1; CDR3aa: CASSPTGISYNEQFF; CDR3nt: TGTGCCAGCAGCCCAACTGGTATCTCCTACAATGAGCAGTTCTTC
d_gene: TRBD2; v_gene: TRBV7-6; abundance: .; j_gene: TRBJ2-5; CDR3aa: CASSLGGLAGSSETQYF; CDR3nt: TGTGCCAGCAGCTTAGGGGGACTAGCGGGGTCGTCGGAGACCCAGTACTTC
d_gene: .; v_gene: TRBV5-4; abundance: .; j_gene: TRBJ1-2; CDR3aa: CASSLVGRFTRGYTF; CDR3nt: TGTGCCAGCAGCTTGGTTGGCAGGTTTACGCGAGGCTACACCTTC
d_gene: .; v_gene: TRBV2; abundance: .; j_gene: TRBJ1-1; CDR3aa: CASSTTAGGTEAFF; CDR3nt: TGTGCCAGCAGTACCACCGCGGGAGGCACTGAAGCTTTCTTT
d_gene: .; v_gene: TRBV5-6; abundance: .; j_gene: TRBJ1-1; CDR3aa: CASSLVREMNTEAFF; CDR3nt: TGTGCCAGCAGCTTGGTGCGGGAAATGAACACTGAAGCTTTCTTT
d_gene: TRBD2; v_gene: TRBV5-4; abundance: .; j_gene: TRBJ2-5; CDR3aa: CASSSALAGGQETQYF; CDR3nt: TGTGCCAGCAGTTCAGCCCTAGCGGGAGGTCAAGAGACCCAGTACTTC